This TCR beta chain derives from a study of blood T cell repertoires in COVID-19. The CDR3 is made up of 13 amino acids. Germline V CDR1 and CDR2: SNHLY, FYNNEI. Trimming shortened V by 3 bases and J by 4 bases, and 9 bases separated the two germline ends. Measured with immunoSEQ multiplex PCR; TCRdb has only the in-frame clones, and not every one. The table lists 15,000 to 20,000 clones, about 88% of them singletons. This clone was observed a few times. The genes are TRBV2 and TRBJ1-2; D remains unclear. Sequenced sample: peripheral blood. The sequence was obtained from an elderly woman with COVID-19, enrolled during active disease. The CDR3 reads CASSDGEAYGYTF. The CDR3 nucleotides read TGTGCCAGCAGTGATGGGGAGGCCTATGGCTACACCTTC.